The clone carrying this T cell receptor beta chain has more than one count but fewer than ten. As yet, its antigen is unknown. The authors reverse transcribed all of the isolated RNA, so sequencing captured expressed TCRB transcripts. Generated by immunoSEQ multiplex PCR, the TCRdb table keeps only in-frame clones and is missing some. The sample shows just over 150,000 clones, 11% of them seen only once. This sample was taken from a study of beta chain features in type 1 diabetes. Findings and caveats of the study: Sequencing the cDNA could make cells with high TCR expression show up more than they should. All four CD4+ subsets of Type 1 diabetes patients contained TCRB CDR3s that were moderately but significantly shorter.

Trimming removed 5 bases from V and 9 bases from J; junction bases left unmatched: 8. The germline V gene has CDR1 GTSNPN and CDR2 SVGIG (reference sequence). There are 15 residues in the CDR3. Central memory, naive, regulatory and stem cell-like memory CD4+ cells were sorted by CD45RO/CCR7/CD25/CD127/CD95/CD27. This TCR derives from a man aged 18 to 29 in good health. The genes are TRBV30 and TRBJ1-6; 12 bases fit TRBD1. Specimen: central memory CD4+ T cells from blood. CDR3 sequence reads: CAWAPGQGAGSPLHF. The CDR3 DNA reads TGTGCCTGGGCCCCGGGACAGGGGGCCGGTTCACCCCTCCACTTT.